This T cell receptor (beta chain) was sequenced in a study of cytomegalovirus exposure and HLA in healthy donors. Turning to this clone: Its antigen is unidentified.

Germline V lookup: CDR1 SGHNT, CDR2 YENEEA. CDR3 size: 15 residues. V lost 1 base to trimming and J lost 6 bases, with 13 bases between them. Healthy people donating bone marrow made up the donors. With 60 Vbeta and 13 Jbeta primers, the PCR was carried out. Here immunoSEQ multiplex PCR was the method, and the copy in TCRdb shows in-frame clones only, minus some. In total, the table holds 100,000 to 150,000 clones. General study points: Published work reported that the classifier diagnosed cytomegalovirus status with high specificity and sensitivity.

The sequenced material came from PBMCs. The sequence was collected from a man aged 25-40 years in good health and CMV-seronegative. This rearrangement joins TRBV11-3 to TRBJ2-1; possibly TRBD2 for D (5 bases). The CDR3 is CASSLGEGKSNEQFF. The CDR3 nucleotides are TGTGCCAGCAGCTTAGGCGAGGGTAAATCCAATGAGCAGTTCTTC.